The 29 T cell receptor beta chains reported below all come from one sample, sequenced in a study of regulatory T cells in long-lasting Graves disease. Construction of the TCR beta libraries employed iRepertoire HTBI primers in conjunction with Arm-PCR of CDR3 regions. TCRdb re-derived calls from the multiplex PCR reads in MiXCR, one entry per CDR3 protein. The sample lists around 400,000 distinct CDR3 sequences, roughly a fifth occurring once. The time point here: persistent/refractory GD, antithyroid drugs over 5 years with positive TRAb. After RNA was extracted from PBMCs, the TCR library was made from it. Here the sequenced sample was peripheral blood mononuclear cells (PBMCs), taken when the disease was refractory, from a patient treated with antithyroid drugs. All receptors come from a female donor with Graves disease.

The V and J genes are TRBV7-9 and TRBJ1-1, with D uncertain. V gave up 8 bases and J gave up 1 base, with 14 bases separating them. This CDR3 has 14 amino acids. The germline CDR1 and CDR2 sequences are SEHNR and FQNEAQ (reference sequence). The CDR3 coding sequence is TGTGCCAGCTCGAGGACGGCAGCGAACACTGAAGCTTTCTTT. Protein sequence: CASSRTAANTEAFF.

Only one count was recorded for this clonotype. This chain uses TRBV12-3 or TRBV12-4 with TRBJ2-5; 11 bases are a match to TRBD2. The CDR3 has 17 residues. V lost 7 bases and J lost 5; bases outside the gene matches: 15. The CDR3 loop is CASTLGLAVGYRETQYF. In nucleotides, the CDR3 is TGTGCCAGCACCCTGGGACTAGCGGTGGGGTATAGGGAGACCCAGTACTTC.

Ten or more counts support this clonotype. The chain combines TRBV12-3 or TRBV12-4 with TRBJ2-7, with 10 bases that match TRBD2. This CDR3 has 16 amino acids. V lost 6 bases and J lost 3; bases outside the gene matches: 11. As DNA, the CDR3 is TGTGCCAGCAGCGGTGGGTGGACTAGCGGAGACTACGAGCAGTACTTC. It encodes CASSGGWTSGDYEQYF.

This clonotype was seen ten or more times. V usage is TRBV10-2 and J usage is TRBJ1-1; TRBD1 aligns across 9 bases. With 7 bases clipped from V and 1 base from J, the junction kept 4 bases outside the gene matches. This CDR3 has 14 amino acids. Per germline, CDR1 WSHSY and CDR2 SAAADI. CDR3 amino acids: CASNPGQGNTEAFF. CDR3 DNA: TGCGCCAGCAACCCGGGACAGGGGAACACTGAAGCTTTCTTT.

This clonotype was picked up many times. V is TRBV7-3 and J is TRBJ1-5; no definite D call. The CDR3 contains 13 residues. Per germline, CDR1 SGHTA and CDR2 FQGTGA. This chain's CDR3 is CAAPGHSNQPQHF. The CDR3, as DNA: TGTGCAGCCCCGGGCCATAGCAATCAGCCCCAGCATTTT.

This clonotype was detected only a few times. The V and J genes are TRBV15 and TRBJ2-5; D is unresolved. The germline CDR1 and CDR2 sequences are LNHNV and YYDKDF (reference sequence). V dropped 3 bases and J dropped 2 bases, with 7 bases sitting between them. This CDR3 is built from 13 residues. CDR3 bases: TGTGCCACCAGCAGCGGAAGGCAAGAGACCCAGTACTTC. Translation gives CATSSGRQETQYF. Based on the CDR3 plus reference TRBV15 and TRBJ2-5, the full variable domain is DAMVIQNPRYQVTQFGKPVTLSCSQTLNHNVMYWYQQKSSQAPKLLFHYYDKDFNNEADTPDNFQSRRPNTSFCFLDIRSPGLGDTAMYLCATSSGRQETQYFGPGTRLLVL.

The chain's CDR3 is CSARGRTGPTGELFF. As DNA, the CDR3 is TGCAGTGCTAGAGGCCGGACAGGCCCCACCGGGGAGCTGTTTTTT. V is TRBV20-1 and J is TRBJ2-2, with 7 bases identical to TRBD1. Germline V gives CDR1 DFQATT, CDR2 SNEGSKA (reference sequence). The V and J ends lost 1 base and 4 bases, in that order; junction bases with no gene match: 6. CDR3 length equals 15 residues.

The V and J genes are TRBV20-1 and TRBJ2-2; 7 bases are a match to TRBD2. The trim removed 3 bases at V and 7 bases at J, leaving 11 bases unmatched. The CDR3 runs to 15 residues. CDR1 and CDR2 (germline): DFQATT, SNEGSKA (reference sequence). The CDR3 bases are TGCAGTGCTAGGGGGGAGGGTTTGGTCTTCGGGGAGCTGTTTTTT. Protein sequence: CSARGEGLVFGELFF.

On this clonotype itself: A read error is possible here, since a much larger clone lies one base away. The V and J genes are TRBV7-3 and TRBJ1-1; 7 bases are a match to TRBD1. The CDR3 is 13 amino acids. Germline V gene sequence: CDR1 SGHTA, CDR2 FQGTGA. In DNA, the CDR3 is TGTGCCAACAGCACGTACAGGGGACTTAAGGCTTTCTTT. Its protein product is CANSTYRGLKAFF.

As for this clonotype: This sequence may be a read error, since a much larger clone differs from it by one base. Since the CDR3 does not end with the conserved phenylalanine or tryptophan, this likely comes from a read error. The gene calls are TRBV6-1 and TRBJ2-7; D unresolved. The CDR3 has 15 amino acids. V gave up 2 bases and J gave up 0 bases, with 11 bases separating them. Germline values: CDR1 MNHNS, CDR2 SASEGT. CDR3 nucleotide sequence: TGTGCCAGCAGTGAAAGAAGACTGAGCTCCTACGAGCAGTACCTC. Its protein product is CASSERRLSSYEQYL.

This clonotype occurred many times. The chain employs TRBV28 and TRBJ2-5, with 7 bases that match TRBD1. Trimming cost V 3 bases and J 2 bases; bases outside gene matches: 9. The CDR3 consists of 16 residues. Germline CDR1 MDHEN, CDR2 SYDVKM. CDR3 region: CASSLYSTGAQETQYF. The CDR3 DNA reads TGTGCCAGCAGTTTGTACTCCACAGGGGCGCAAGAGACCCAGTACTTC.

This clonotype was seen more than once but under ten times. This sequence joins TRBV29-1 and TRBJ2-5; D is uncertain. V lost 2 bases and J 5 bases, leaving 3 bases between the germline ends. Germline V CDR1 and CDR2: SQVTM, ANQGSEA. This CDR3 is 10 amino acids long. CDR3 loop: CSVERETQYF. In nucleotides, the CDR3 is TGCAGCGTTGAAAGGGAGACCCAGTACTTC. Full variable domain (missing parts from reference TRBV29-1 and TRBJ2-5): SAVISQKPSRDICQRGTSLTIQCQVDSQVTMMFWYRQQPGQSLTLIATANQGSEATYESGFVIDKFPISRPNLTFSTLTVSNMSPEDSSIYLCSVERETQYFGPGTRLLVL.

This clonotype showed up many times. This chain joins TRBV29-1 and TRBJ1-2; the D gene is possibly TRBD1 (5 bases). The CDR3 sequence is 13 residues long. From germline, CDR1 is SQVTM and CDR2 ANQGSEA. Trimming shortened V by 3 bases and J by 5 bases, and 13 bases separated the two germline ends. CDR3 coding DNA: TGCAGCGTTGATTACGGGGACGGTTATGGCTACACCTTC. Its protein product is CSVDYGDGYGYTF.

The J gene is TRBJ2-3, the V gene TRBV5-1, with D hard to call. This CDR3 is 14 amino acids long. The V gene's germline CDR1 is SGHRS and CDR2 YFSETQ. V shed 4 bases and J shed 2 bases, with 11 bases lying between them. The CDR3 loop reads CASSPWPNTDTQYF. CDR3 bases: TGCGCCAGCAGCCCCTGGCCCAACACAGATACGCAGTATTTT.

In its sample, this clonotype was seen many times. J is TRBJ2-5 and V is TRBV12-5; 8 bases match TRBD2. V dropped 6 bases and J dropped 4; count of bases not matched to a gene: 16. The CDR3 is made up of 17 amino acids. CDR1 LGHNT and CDR2 FRNRAP come from the germline V gene. The CDR3 is CASGPGTRGVGGETQYF. The CDR3 DNA follows: TGTGCTAGTGGACCCGGGACTAGGGGCGTCGGAGGAGAGACCCAGTACTTC.

This clonotype was seen at least ten times. The V gene is TRBV28, the J gene TRBJ1-2, with a tentative D call TRBD1 (6 bases). Trimming left V 5 bases short and J 2 bases short, with 12 bases between. Germline V gene lookup returns CDR1 MDHEN and CDR2 SYDVKM. This CDR3 region has 14 residues. This chain's CDR3 is CASSPPRGNYGYTF. CDR3 bases: TGTGCCAGCAGTCCCCCGAGGGGGAACTATGGCTACACCTTC.

This clonotype was counted a few times. The chain recombines TRBV7-8 with TRBJ1-5, with TRBD1 matching 7 bases. Germline trimming cut 7 bases from V and 8 bases from J; bases unmatched to any gene: 11. Germline V lookup: CDR1 SGHVS, CDR2 FQNEAQ. The CDR3 length is 14 residues. CDR3 sequence reads: CASTLQGPSEPQHF. The CDR3 DNA reads as TGTGCCAGCACGCTACAGGGGCCAAGTGAGCCCCAGCATTTT.

This clonotype was counted many times. The rearrangement joins TRBV2 to TRBJ1-1; D may be TRBD1 (5 bases). Trimming stripped 8 bases from V and 5 bases from J, with 15 bases between. The CDR3 runs 13 residues. CDR1 is SNHLY and CDR2 is FYNNEI in the germline V gene. The CDR3 DNA reads TGTGCCAGCTTCCTGGGGGAGGGAACTGAAGCTTTCTTT. Protein sequence: CASFLGEGTEAFF.

This clonotype has just a few counts. V gene TRBV28 combines with J gene TRBJ2-4; D unresolved. There are 14 residues in the CDR3. Trimming took 5 bases from V and 0 from J, leaving 8 bases between them. In germline, CDR1 is MDHEN, CDR2 SYDVKM. The CDR3 loop reads CASSIWLAKNIQYF. In nucleotides, the CDR3 is TGTGCCAGCAGTATTTGGTTAGCCAAAAACATTCAGTACTTC.

About this clonotype itself: A read error may be the cause here, since a much bigger clone is one base away. V gene TRBV6-1 combines with J gene TRBJ1-1; D ambiguous. Germline loops: CDR1 MNHNS, CDR2 SASEGT. This CDR3 region has 15 residues. The CDR3 is CASSEPYSMVTGAFF. Here the CDR3 DNA reads TGTGCCAGCAGTGAACCGTACAGTATGGTCACTGGAGCTTTCTTT.

This CDR3 is CASRQGQGDTQYF. In DNA, the CDR3 is TGTGCCAGCAGACAAGGACAGGGTGATACGCAGTATTTT. This chain connects TRBV7-9 to TRBJ2-3, with 8 bases identical to TRBD1. Trimming at V came to 6 bases and at J to 6 bases, leaving 5 bases not matched to a gene. CDR3 size: 13 residues. The germline gives CDR1 SEHNR, CDR2 FQNEAQ (reference sequence).

This clonotype was seen only a few times. V and J are TRBV5-1 and TRBJ2-5; 8 bases align to TRBD2. J lost 5 bases, V lost 4 bases, and 10 bases had no gene match. This CDR3 spans 15 amino acids. Germline CDR1 SGHRS, CDR2 YFSETQ. This chain's CDR3 is CASSPPGRAGETQYF. The DNA of the CDR3 is TGCGCCAGCAGCCCACCCGGGAGGGCCGGGGAGACCCAGTACTTC. Looking up the rest from reference TRBV5-1 and TRBJ2-5 gives the full variable domain: KAGVTQTPRYLIKTRGQQVTLSCSPISGHRSVSWYQQTPGQGLQFLFEYFSETQRNKGNFPGRFSGRQFSNSRSEMNVSTLELGDSALYLCASSPPGRAGETQYFGPGTRLLVL.

In its sample, this clonotype was seen a few times. J is TRBJ2-3 and V is TRBV27, with D uncertain. V was trimmed by 3 bases and J by 0 bases, leaving 4 bases between them. This CDR3 is built from 13 residues. Per the germline V gene, CDR1 is MNHEY and CDR2 is SMNVEV (reference sequence). This CDR3 reads CASSLTSTDTQYF. The CDR3 bases are TGTGCCAGCAGTTTGACCAGCACAGATACGCAGTATTTT.

This clonotype was counted at least ten times. The CDR3 sequence: CASRRGRSGTYEQYF. CDR3 nucleotides: TGTGCCAGCAGACGAGGTAGATCAGGAACTTACGAGCAGTACTTC. This rearrangement joins TRBV2 to TRBJ2-7; D uncertain. Germline V lookup: CDR1 SNHLY, CDR2 FYNNEI. This CDR3 contains 15 residues. The ends were cut back, 6 bases at V and 4 bases at J, with 19 bases in the middle.

This clonotype was seen a few times. The rearrangement uses TRBV7-9 and TRBJ1-1; 12 bases align to TRBD1. This CDR3 region has 19 residues. Germline assignment: CDR1 SEHNR and CDR2 FQNEAQ (reference sequence). Trimming removed 1 base from V and 1 base from J; junction bases left unmatched: 10. CDR3 protein: CASSLVGGTGGEWNTEAFF. CDR3 in DNA: TGTGCCAGCAGCTTAGTTGGTGGGACAGGGGGCGAGTGGAACACTGAAGCTTTCTTT.

Note on this clonotype: The junction differs from germline at one of its ends, possibly a read error. The chain recombines TRBV19 with TRBJ2-2, with 8 bases aligning to TRBD1. Germline V gene lookup returns CDR1 LNHDA and CDR2 SQIVND (reference sequence). The CDR3 length is 18 residues. The CDR3 coding sequence is TGTGCCAGTAGTCGACTGGACAGGGACCTAGGTTTTACCGGGAAGCTGTTTTTT. Its translation: CASSRLDRDLGFTGKLFF.

On this clonotype itself: A much larger clone lies a single base off, so this may be a read error. The chain couples TRBV2 to TRBJ2-7, with D hard to call. The CDR3 totals 14 residues. Germline V gives CDR1 SNHLY, CDR2 FYNNEI. CDR3 DNA: TGTGCCAGCAGCGTAAAAATAAACTCCTGCGAGCAGTACTTC. Encoded protein: CASSVKINSCEQYF. Full variable domain (outside the CDR3, taken from reference TRBV2 and TRBJ2-7): EPEVTQTPSHQVTQMGQEVILRCVPISNHLYFYWYRQILGQKVEFLVSFYNNEISEKSEIFDDQFSVERPDGSNFTLKIRSTKLEDSAMYFCASSVKINSCEQYFGPGTRLTVT.

The chain employs TRBV18 and TRBJ1-3; D remains unclear. Trimming removed 0 bases at V and 3 bases at J, with 3 bases between. CDR3 length: 13 amino acids. CDR1 and CDR2 from the germline V gene are KGHSH and LQKENI. CDR3 amino acids: CASSPPIGNTIYF. For the CDR3, the DNA is TGTGCCAGCTCACCACCGATTGGAAACACCATATATTTT.

The chain employs TRBV20-1 and TRBJ2-7; D not resolved. Germline lookup yields CDR1 DFQATT and CDR2 SNEGSKA (reference sequence). The CDR3 is made up of 12 amino acids. V was clipped by 0 bases and J by 3 bases, with 6 bases between them. The CDR3, as DNA: TGCAGTGCTAGAGATATGAGCTACGAGCAGTACTTC. As protein: CSARDMSYEQYF.